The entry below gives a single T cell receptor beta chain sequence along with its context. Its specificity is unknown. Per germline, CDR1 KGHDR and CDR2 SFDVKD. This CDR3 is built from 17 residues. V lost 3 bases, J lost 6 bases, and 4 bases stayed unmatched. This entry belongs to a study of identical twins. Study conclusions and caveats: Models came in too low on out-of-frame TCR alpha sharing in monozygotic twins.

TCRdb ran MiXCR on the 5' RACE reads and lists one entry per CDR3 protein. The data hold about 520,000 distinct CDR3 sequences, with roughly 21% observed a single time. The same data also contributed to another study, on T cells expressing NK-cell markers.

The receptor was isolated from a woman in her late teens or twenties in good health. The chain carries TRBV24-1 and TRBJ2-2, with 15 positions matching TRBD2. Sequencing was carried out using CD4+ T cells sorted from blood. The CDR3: CATSDARTSGGAGELFF. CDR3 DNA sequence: TGTGCCACCAGTGATGCGAGGACTAGCGGGGGGGCCGGGGAGCTGTTTTTT.